Given below is one T cell receptor beta chain in context. Its antigen is undetermined. Histologic diagnosis was independently verified by two lung pathologists. This record comes from a study of immune evolution from preneoplasia to lung adenocarcinoma. Study-wide points: Clonality was highest in normal lung, lower in later-stage lesions apparently. Normal lung had the highest top T cell clone frequencies.

The CDR3 consists of 16 residues. Germline V gives CDR1 SNHLY, CDR2 FYNNEI. V shed 4 bases and J 1 base; nucleotides not matched to a gene: 6. Generated by immunoSEQ multiplex PCR, the TCRdb table keeps only in-frame clones and is missing some. The sample yields 4,000 to 5,500 clones, more than 60% seen once. The rearrangement uses TRBV2 and TRBJ2-3; 9 bases fit TRBD2. Sequences were obtained from FFPE adjacent normal lung tissue. This sequence originates from an older donor with lung adenocarcinoma. CDR3: CASSVSGGGGTDTQYF. In DNA, the CDR3 is TGTGCCAGCAGTGTTAGCGGGGGCGGAGGCACAGATACGCAGTATTTT.